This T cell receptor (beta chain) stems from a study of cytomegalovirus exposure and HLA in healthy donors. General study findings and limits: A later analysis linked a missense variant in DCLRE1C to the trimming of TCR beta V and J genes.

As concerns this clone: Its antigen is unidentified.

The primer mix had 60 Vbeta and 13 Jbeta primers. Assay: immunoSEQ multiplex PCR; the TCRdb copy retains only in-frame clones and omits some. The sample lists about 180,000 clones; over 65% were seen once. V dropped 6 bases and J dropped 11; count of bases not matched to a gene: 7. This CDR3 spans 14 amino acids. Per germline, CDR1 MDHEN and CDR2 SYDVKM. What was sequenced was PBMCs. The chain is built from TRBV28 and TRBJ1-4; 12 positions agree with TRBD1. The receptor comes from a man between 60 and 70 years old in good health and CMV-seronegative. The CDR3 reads CASRGQGAGRKLFF. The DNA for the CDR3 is TGTGCCAGCAGGGGACAGGGGGCGGGTAGGAAACTGTTTTTT.